Listed below are T cell receptor beta chains from one sample, sequenced in a study of cytomegalovirus exposure and HLA in healthy donors. Sequenced by immunoSEQ multiplex PCR; TCRdb stores in-frame clones only, minus some. The data show about 64,000 clones, with around 86% seen just once and 9.5% to 12% held by the top ten. The specimen was PBMCs. These receptors all come from a female donor in good health and CMV-seronegative. Each CDR3 is given without its conserved first and last residue. The order of the fields is V gene, J gene, CDR3 protein.

v_gene: TRBV7-2; j_gene: TRBJ1-1; CDR3aa: ASSLAAQMNTEAF
v_gene: TRBV19; j_gene: TRBJ2-1; CDR3aa: ASSAPQGSYNEQF
v_gene: TRBV29-1; j_gene: TRBJ1-4; CDR3aa: SVEVGAREKLF
v_gene: TRBV10-3; j_gene: TRBJ1-5; CDR3aa: AISESLKQNSNQPQH
v_gene: TRBV7-9; j_gene: TRBJ1-1; CDR3aa: ASSQTGGSPEAF
v_gene: TRBV10-1; j_gene: TRBJ1-5; CDR3aa: AEVGVFSNQPQH
v_gene: TRBV7-9; j_gene: TRBJ1-2; CDR3aa: ASSQGEYGYT
v_gene: TRBV7-8; j_gene: -; CDR3aa: ASSSLARYEQY
v_gene: TRBV7-2; j_gene: TRBJ2-3; CDR3aa: ASSPQLAGDTDTQY
v_gene: TRBV5-8; j_gene: TRBJ2-3; CDR3aa: ASRSGTSGPGTDTQY
v_gene: TRBV2; j_gene: TRBJ1-3; CDR3aa: ASGDRGQRGNTIY
v_gene: TRBV4-2; j_gene: TRBJ1-2; CDR3aa: ASSQERQGDDGYT
v_gene: TRBV7-2; j_gene: TRBJ2-1; CDR3aa: ASSLVVESGGGNEQF
v_gene: TRBV7-9; j_gene: TRBJ2-2; CDR3aa: ASSPAGGQAGELF
v_gene: TRBV5-6; j_gene: TRBJ1-6; CDR3aa: ASSLMTGVNSPLH
v_gene: TRBV19; j_gene: TRBJ1-1; CDR3aa: ASSTWTSMNTEAF
v_gene: TRBV5-4; j_gene: TRBJ2-5; CDR3aa: ASSPARVSQETQY
v_gene: TRBV5-6; j_gene: TRBJ1-2; CDR3aa: ASSMTARGYGYT
v_gene: TRBV25-1; j_gene: TRBJ1-1; CDR3aa: ASSVLYNTEAF
v_gene: TRBV7-3; j_gene: TRBJ2-3; CDR3aa: ASSSQRGGADTQY
v_gene: TRBV15; j_gene: TRBJ2-4; CDR3aa: ATSRWGQGVAKNIQY
v_gene: TRBV4-1; j_gene: TRBJ1-2; CDR3aa: ASSQLQGGYGYT
v_gene: TRBV6-1; j_gene: TRBJ1-2; CDR3aa: ASSDGDGYT
v_gene: TRBV6-5; j_gene: TRBJ2-7; CDR3aa: ASSYFGTSGAYEQY
v_gene: TRBV18; j_gene: TRBJ2-7; CDR3aa: ASSRSGQNYEQY
v_gene: TRBV30; j_gene: TRBJ1-2; CDR3aa: AWSATGSYGYT
v_gene: TRBV6-4; j_gene: TRBJ2-7; CDR3aa: ASSVCQGWPYEQY
v_gene: TRBV6-5; j_gene: TRBJ1-4; CDR3aa: ASSYSWAAANEKLF
v_gene: TRBV7-3; j_gene: TRBJ1-2; CDR3aa: ASSLIGSYGYT
v_gene: TRBV7-9; j_gene: TRBJ1-2; CDR3aa: ASSLGTDYGYT
v_gene: TRBV2; j_gene: TRBJ2-4; CDR3aa: ASSVTGLATKNIQY
v_gene: TRBV30; j_gene: TRBJ1-1; CDR3aa: AREGGRTEAF
v_gene: TRBV2; j_gene: TRBJ1-2; CDR3aa: ASSELNSGRYGYT
v_gene: TRBV30; j_gene: TRBJ1-1; CDR3aa: AWTKDRGNTEAF
v_gene: TRBV9; j_gene: TRBJ2-5; CDR3aa: ASSVVGGGRETQY
v_gene: TRBV7-2; j_gene: TRBJ2-2; CDR3aa: ASSLVGLAGELF
v_gene: TRBV7-3; j_gene: TRBJ2-1; CDR3aa: ASSFLGTTSGSVHEQF
v_gene: TRBV2; j_gene: TRBJ1-5; CDR3aa: ASRRGGDSNQPQH
v_gene: TRBV5-1; j_gene: TRBJ2-3; CDR3aa: ASSAEAGVWDTQY
v_gene: TRBV6-5; j_gene: TRBJ1-2; CDR3aa: ASSYGTSYGYT
v_gene: TRBV7-2; j_gene: TRBJ2-1; CDR3aa: ASSLGSGNNEQF
v_gene: TRBV6-5; j_gene: TRBJ2-2; CDR3aa: ASGYRGHTGELF
v_gene: TRBV18; j_gene: TRBJ1-2; CDR3aa: ASSQLDRVEGYT
v_gene: TRBV5-6; j_gene: TRBJ2-7; CDR3aa: ASSLVALPYEQY
v_gene: TRBV6-6; j_gene: TRBJ2-7; CDR3aa: ASSDTPGFYEQY
v_gene: TRBV28; j_gene: TRBJ2-7; CDR3aa: ASNLSGVSGEQY
v_gene: TRBV5-1; j_gene: TRBJ2-6; CDR3aa: ASSLFGSTASGANVLT
v_gene: TRBV2; j_gene: TRBJ1-5; CDR3aa: ASSQRDSNQPQH
v_gene: TRBV29-1; j_gene: TRBJ2-1; CDR3aa: SVGEGQGLTNEQF
v_gene: TRBV27; j_gene: TRBJ2-3; CDR3aa: ASSFPRGNTQY
v_gene: TRBV5-6; j_gene: TRBJ2-1; CDR3aa: ASSVAGGTYNEQF
v_gene: TRBV7-3; j_gene: TRBJ1-2; CDR3aa: ASSPDRNYGYT
v_gene: TRBV5-1; j_gene: TRBJ1-1; CDR3aa: ASSLGDSANTEAF
v_gene: TRBV5-6; j_gene: TRBJ2-3; CDR3aa: ASAPGGDTQY